This T cell receptor beta chain is from a study of T cell clonotyping in hematopoietic cell transplantation. Findings and limits, study-wide: CD4 and CD8 repertoire contributions could not be separated without sorting. Pathologically expanded recipient clonotypes increased progressively from day 30 to day 180 as diversity fell.

V lost 4 bases to trimming and J lost 4 bases; unmatched junction nucleotides: 7. The CDR3 runs to 17 residues. Germline-derived CDR1 and CDR2 are SGHTA and FQGNSA. The method was immunoSEQ multiplex PCR; TCRdb's version includes in-frame clones alone and lacks a portion of them. The table records around 6,100 clones, 32% of them present only once. In its sample, this clone was seen a few times. Its specificity is not known. The sample consisted of peripheral blood mononuclear cells, taken 30 days after allogeneic stem cell transplant. V gene TRBV7-2 combines with J gene TRBJ2-5; TRBD2 aligns across 15 bases. This TCR came from a female patient aged 45-60 years who had an allogeneic stem cell transplant from an unrelated donor, so the T cells may come from the graft donor. Some clones in this sample may be carry-over from other donors' samples. CDR3 in amino acids: CASSSQGLAGGLETQYF. In DNA form, the CDR3 reads TGTGCCAGCAGCTCACAGGGACTAGCGGGAGGCTTAGAGACCCAGTACTTC.